The 27 T cell receptor beta chains presented below share a single source sample, sequenced in a study of cytomegalovirus exposure and HLA in healthy donors. PCR used 60 Vbeta primers and 13 Jbeta primers. Profiling relied on immunoSEQ multiplex PCR, and the TCRdb table lists in-frame clones only, not all of them. The data show about 200,000 clones, with around 83% seen just once and 6% to 8% held by the top ten. Material for sequencing was PBMCs. Every receptor here comes from a woman aged 45-59 years in good health and CMV-seropositive.

This clone was seen only once. The chain couples TRBV11-3 to TRBJ2-1, with 9 bases lining up with TRBD1. CDR3 size: 16 residues. Germline trimming cut 1 base from V and 5 bases from J; bases unmatched to any gene: 6. The V gene's germline CDR1 is SGHNT and CDR2 YENEEA. The CDR3 coding sequence is TGTGCCAGCAGCTTAGCAGGGACAGGGAGTAACAATGAGCAGTTCTTC. Translation gives CASSLAGTGSNNEQFF.

The rearrangement links TRBV5-6 to TRBJ2-1; 11 bases are shared with TRBD2. The trim removed 2 bases at V and 9 bases at J, leaving 7 bases unmatched. Germline assignment: CDR1 SGHDT and CDR2 YYEEEE. This CDR3 is 15 amino acids long. CDR3: CASSLRRLAGGEQFF. The CDR3 DNA is TGTGCCAGCAGCTTACGTAGGCTAGCGGGGGGTGAGCAGTTCTTC.

With regard to this clone: Other DNA sequences from this sample encode an identical CDR3 as well. The J gene is TRBJ2-4, the V gene TRBV11-2; a possible D gene is TRBD2 (7 bases). The CDR3 is made up of 13 amino acids. The V gene lost 1 base and the J gene lost 8 bases, with 9 bases spanning the gap. Germline V gene lookup returns CDR1 SGHAT and CDR2 FQNNGV. The CDR3 reads CASSLVGGDIQYF. The CDR3 DNA reads TGTGCCAGCAGCTTAGTAGGGGGGGACATTCAGTACTTC.

A word on this clone: Compared with germline, one end of the junction differs, possibly owing to a read error. V usage is TRBV5-4 and J usage is TRBJ2-7, with TRBD2 as a possible D gene (5 bases). Looked up from germline, CDR1 is SGHNT and CDR2 is YYREEE (reference sequence). The length of the CDR3 is 12 residues. CDR3 amino acids: CASSFGLAGVKF. The DNA for the CDR3 is TGTGCCAGCAGCTTTGGCCTAGCCGGAGTAAAATTC.

The chain uses TRBV10-3 and TRBJ2-2; TRBD2 aligns across 7 bases. Per the germline V gene, CDR1 is ENHRY and CDR2 is SYGVKD. The CDR3 totals 15 residues. The V gene end was trimmed by 10 bases and the J gene end by 0 bases; junction bases not matched to a gene: 8. CDR3 loop: CATSPAGTNTGELFF. The CDR3 region has the DNA TGTGCCACCTCCCCAGCGGGGACGAACACCGGGGAGCTGTTTTTT.

The chain has TRBV10-2 and TRBJ1-1; no firm D call. This CDR3 has 16 amino acids. The germline V gene has CDR1 WSHSY and CDR2 SAAADI. With 4 bases removed from V and 0 bases from J, the gap between germline ends came to 15 bases. This CDR3 is CASSGNIYLMNTEAFF. The CDR3 nucleotides read TGCGCCAGCAGTGGAAATATATACCTAATGAACACTGAAGCTTTCTTT.

CDR3 loop: CASSQTGNYGYTF. Here the CDR3 DNA reads TGCGCCAGCAGCCAAACGGGTAACTATGGCTACACCTTC. This chain links TRBV4-1 with TRBJ1-2; D gene unclear. CDR1 MGHRA and CDR2 YSYEKL come from the germline V gene. This CDR3 spans 13 amino acids. Trimming took off 2 bases at V and 1 base at J, with 5 bases between the two ends.

In the case of this clone: In the same sample, other DNA sequences code for this CDR3. This rearrangement joins TRBV28 to TRBJ1-1, with a weak D call TRBD1 (6 bases). The CDR3 length is 15 residues. The germline gives CDR1 MDHEN, CDR2 SYDVKM. Trimming cost V 7 bases and J 1 base, with 16 bases left between them. The CDR3 sequence: CASTIAGATNTEAFF. CDR3 sequence (DNA): TGTGCCAGCACTATTGCGGGGGCGACGAACACTGAAGCTTTCTTT. Full variable domain (missing parts from reference TRBV28 and TRBJ1-1): DVKVTQSSRYLVKRTGEKVFLECVQDMDHENMFWYRQDPGLGLRLIYFSYDVKMKEKGDIPEGYSVSREKKERFSLILESASTNQTSMYLCASTIAGATNTEAFFGQGTRLTVV.

This chain connects TRBV5-1 to TRBJ2-2, with 11 bases aligning to TRBD1. Trimming at V came to 6 bases and at J to 4 bases, leaving 5 bases not matched to a gene. There are 15 residues in the CDR3. Germline lookup yields CDR1 SGHRS and CDR2 YFSETQ. The CDR3 spells CASTPDRGLTGELFF. The DNA for the CDR3 is TGCGCCAGCACCCCGGACAGGGGGCTCACCGGGGAGCTGTTTTTT.

This clone was picked up a small number of times. The V call is TRBV4-1, the J call TRBJ2-3, with TRBD2 matching 13 bases. This CDR3 comprises 17 residues. The germline CDR1 and CDR2 sequences are MGHRA and YSYEKL. Trimming cost V 5 bases and J 2 bases; bases outside gene matches: 7. The CDR3 DNA reads TGCGCCAGCAGCTTACGACTAGCGGGGGGTATCACAGATACGCAGTATTTT. Translated: CASSLRLAGGITDTQYF.

This clone has a single count. The chain uses TRBV19 and TRBJ1-2; TRBD1 aligns across 7 bases. The CDR3 loop spans 14 amino acids. J gave up 4 bases and V 3 bases, and 5 bases lay outside the gene matches. Per the germline V gene, CDR1 is LNHDA and CDR2 is SQIVND (reference sequence). CDR3 region: CASSIEKGAYGYTF. Here the CDR3 DNA reads TGTGCCAGTAGTATCGAGAAGGGGGCCTATGGCTACACCTTC.

The chain employs TRBV7-9 and TRBJ1-3; no clear D. The CDR3 consists of 14 residues. The germline V gene encodes CDR1 SEHNR and CDR2 FQNEAQ (reference sequence). Deletions cut 5 bases from V and 0 bases from J, with 8 bases between. CDR3 protein: CASSPVSSGNTIYF. The CDR3 nucleotides read TGTGCCAGCAGCCCTGTTAGCTCTGGAAACACCATATATTTT.

The chain couples TRBV28 to TRBJ1-4, with a possible D match to TRBD1 (6 bases). Germline V gene sequence: CDR1 MDHEN, CDR2 SYDVKM. V dropped 7 bases and J dropped 0 bases, with 18 bases sitting between them. The CDR3 covers 17 residues. Here the CDR3 reads CASNTGRGPSTNEKLFF. The CDR3, as DNA: TGTGCCAGCAATACGGGGCGGGGGCCCTCAACTAATGAAAAACTGTTTTTT.

J is TRBJ2-3 and V is TRBV11-2; TRBD2 matches at 8 bases. In germline, CDR1 is SGHAT, CDR2 FQNNGV. The ends lost 4 bases at V and 0 bases at J; junction bases unmatched: 9. The CDR3 loop spans 17 amino acids. CDR3 coding DNA: TGTGCCAGCAGCTCCCCGTTACTAGCGGCTAGCACAGATACGCAGTATTTT. Amino acid sequence: CASSSPLLAASTDTQYF.

This clone has a handful of counts. The genes are TRBV2 and TRBJ2-5; no reliable D call. Looked up from germline, CDR1 is SNHLY and CDR2 is FYNNEI. Trimming removed 4 bases from V and 5 bases from J, with 5 bases in between. This CDR3 has 11 residues. CDR3 bases: TGTGCCAGCAGTGTCGAGGAGACCCAGTACTTC. It specifies CASSVEETQYF.

The rearrangement uses TRBV28 and TRBJ1-2; the D gene is possibly TRBD1 (5 bases). V gave up 8 bases and J gave up 6 bases, with 22 bases separating them. The CDR3 has 15 residues. From germline, CDR1 is MDHEN and CDR2 SYDVKM. The CDR3, as DNA: TGTGCCAGCGTAACGATCCCGGCAGGGTTTGATGGCTACACCTTC. Protein: CASVTIPAGFDGYTF.

The V and J genes are TRBV7-9 and TRBJ1-1; possible D gene TRBD1, 6 bases. V lost 6 bases and J 4 bases, leaving 15 bases between the germline ends. The CDR3 loop spans 14 amino acids. The germline V gene has CDR1 SEHNR and CDR2 FQNEAQ (reference sequence). The CDR3: CASRTAGDGTEAFF. The CDR3 bases are TGTGCCAGCAGGACCGCAGGGGATGGCACTGAAGCTTTCTTT. The whole variable domain, remainder taken from reference TRBV7-9 and TRBJ1-1, is DTGVSQNPRHKITKRGQNVTFRCDPISEHNRLYWYRQTLGQGPEFLTYFQNEAQLEKSRLLSDRFSAERPKGSFSTLEIQRTEQGDSAMYLCASRTAGDGTEAFFGQGTRLTVV.

The chain employs TRBV11-2 and TRBJ2-3, with 9 bases that match TRBD2. The CDR3 totals 16 residues. Germline assignment: CDR1 SGHAT and CDR2 FQNNGV. The V gene end was trimmed by 3 bases and the J gene end by 1 base; junction bases not matched to a gene: 5. The CDR3 here is CASSFLAGFGTDTQYF. In DNA, the CDR3 is TGTGCCAGCAGCTTTCTAGCGGGGTTCGGCACAGATACGCAGTATTTT.

V and J are TRBV5-1 and TRBJ2-3, with TRBD2 matching over 11 bases. V dropped 3 bases and J dropped 6; count of bases not matched to a gene: 6. This CDR3 comprises 15 residues. Germline CDR1 is SGHRS and CDR2 is YFSETQ. The CDR3 sequence is CASSYTSGGGDTQYF. The DNA for the CDR3 is TGCGCCAGCAGCTACACTAGCGGGGGCGGGGATACGCAGTATTTT.

The chain is built from TRBV21-1 and TRBJ1-1; the table's D call, TRBD1, has no DNA check behind it. TRBV21-1 is a pseudogene. This CDR3 region has 13 residues. The CDR3 reads CASYREMNTEAFF. CDR3 bases: TGTGCCAGCTACAGGGAAATGAACACTGAAGCTTTCTTT.

V usage is TRBV19 and J usage is TRBJ2-2, with no clear D. Trimming left V 7 bases short and J 2 bases short, with 14 bases between. CDR3 length: 15 amino acids. The V gene's germline CDR1 is LNHDA and CDR2 SQIVND (reference sequence). CDR3 coding DNA: TGTGCCAGTACCTACCATCACAGAAACACCGGGGAGCTGTTTTTT. Translating gives CASTYHHRNTGELFF.

This clone was observed once. The chain carries TRBV2 and TRBJ2-6, with D possibly being TRBD2 (6 bases). Germline values: CDR1 SNHLY, CDR2 FYNNEI. The ends were cut back, 6 bases at V and 0 bases at J, with 12 bases in the middle. This CDR3 is built from 16 residues. CDR3 sequence: CASRGGVSSGANVLTF. The CDR3 DNA reads TGTGCCAGCAGGGGGGGAGTTAGCTCTGGGGCCAACGTCCTGACTTTC.

The J gene is TRBJ1-4, the V gene TRBV27; D perhaps matches TRBD1 (5 bases). Germline CDR1 is MNHEY and CDR2 is SMNVEV (reference sequence). Trimming removed 4 bases from V and 8 bases from J, with 26 bases in between. The CDR3 is 18 residues long. The CDR3 region has the DNA TGTGCCAGCAGTTCCTTGGTTTTGGTCGGGGGGAGTAGGGAAAAACTGTTTTTT. Encoded protein: CASSSLVLVGGSREKLFF. Looking up the rest from reference TRBV27 and TRBJ1-4 gives the full variable domain: EAQVTQNPRYLITVTGKKLTVTCSQNMNHEYMSWYRQDPGLGLRQIYYSMNVEVTDKGDVPEGYKVSRKEKRNFPLILESPSPNQTSLYFCASSSLVLVGGSREKLFFGSGTQLSVL.

The CDR3 loop is CASSRDYMNTGELFF. CDR3 nucleotide sequence: TGTGCCAGCAGTCGGGACTATATGAACACCGGGGAGCTGTTTTTT. This rearrangement joins TRBV6-5 to TRBJ2-2, with 7 bases lining up with TRBD2. V gave up 5 bases and J gave up 1 base; unmatched junction bases: 4. CDR1 is MNHEY, CDR2 SVGAGI, per germline. The CDR3 runs to 15 residues.

This CDR3 reads CASRRGGDYEQYF. In DNA form, the CDR3 reads TGTGCCAGCAGGAGGGGGGGGGACTACGAGCAGTACTTC. The chain uses TRBV28 and TRBJ2-7; D possibly corresponds to TRBD2 (7 bases). This CDR3 spans 13 amino acids. The V end was cut by 6 bases, the J end by 3 bases, with 12 bases between. From germline, CDR1 is MDHEN and CDR2 SYDVKM.

A remark on this clone: Other DNA variants within this sample encode the same CDR3. The chain is built from TRBV18 and TRBJ2-5; D unresolved. CDR1 and CDR2 (germline): KGHSH, LQKENI. CDR3 length: 12 amino acids. Trimming stripped 3 bases from V and 5 bases from J, with 7 bases between. CDR3 region: CASSPRAETQYF. As DNA, the CDR3 is TGTGCCAGCTCACCTAGAGCTGAGACCCAGTACTTC. Using reference TRBV18 and TRBJ2-5 for the parts outside the CDR3, the full variable domain is NAGVMQNPRHLVRRRGQEARLRCSPMKGHSHVYWYRQLPEEGLKFMVYLQKENIIDESGMPKERFSAEFPKEGPSILRIQQVVRGDSAAYFCASSPRAETQYFGPGTRLLVL.

The genes are TRBV11-2 and TRBJ2-2; possible D gene TRBD2, 5 bases. The V and J ends lost 5 bases and 7 bases respectively, with 11 bases between them. The CDR3 sequence is 13 residues long. The germline CDR1 and CDR2 sequences are SGHAT and FQNNGV. CDR3 nucleotide sequence: TGTGCCAGCAGCCGGAGCGGAGACGGGGAGCTGTTTTTT. Translation gives CASSRSGDGELFF.